What follows are 27 T cell receptor beta chains derived from one specimen sequenced in a study of CD8 T cells in Susac syndrome. RNA amounts of roughly 0.5 to 1 ug underwent reverse transcription with random hexamers. TCRdb re-called the immunoSEQ multiplex PCR reads through MiXCR, storing one row per CDR3 protein. Here the sample spans about 180,000 distinct CDR3 sequences, 90% to 95% being singletons. The sample was CD4+ T cells from PBMCs. Receptors were obtained from a human donor with Susac syndrome.

The V gene is TRBV24-1, the J gene TRBJ2-5, with unresolved D. V lost 3 bases to trimming and J lost 5 bases, with 3 bases between them. Looked up from germline, CDR1 is KGHDR and CDR2 is SFDVKD. The CDR3 length is 11 residues. The CDR3 sequence: CATSDRETQYF. The DNA for the CDR3 is TGTGCCACCAGTGATAGGGAGACCCAGTACTTC.

The chain couples TRBV15 to TRBJ2-7, with D perhaps TRBD1 (6 bases). Germline V CDR1 and CDR2: LNHNV, YYDKDF (reference sequence). Trimming stripped 5 bases from V and 7 bases from J, with 18 bases between. The CDR3 covers 14 residues. CDR3 loop: CATSVQQGSREQYF. The CDR3 DNA follows: TGTGCCACCAGCGTACAACAGGGTTCGCGGGAGCAGTACTTC. Using reference TRBV15 and TRBJ2-7 for the parts outside the CDR3, the full variable domain is DAMVIQNPRYQVTQFGKPVTLSCSQTLNHNVMYWYQQKSSQAPKLLFHYYDKDFNNEADTPDNFQSRRPNTSFCFLDIRSPGLGDTAMYLCATSVQQGSREQYFGPGTRLTVT.

J is TRBJ2-1 and V is TRBV10-3, with D possibly matching TRBD2 (6 bases). Germline V CDR1 and CDR2: ENHRY, SYGVKD. V was cut by 2 bases and J by 5 bases, with 16 bases left in between. The CDR3 consists of 16 residues. The CDR3, as DNA: TGTGCCATCAGTGAGCGAGGGACTGCCGGCAACAATGAGCAGTTCTTC. This gives the protein CAISERGTAGNNEQFF.

V gene TRBV11-2 combines with J gene TRBJ2-5; D may correspond to TRBD1 or TRBD2 (6 bases each). Germline-derived CDR1 and CDR2 are SGHAT and FQNNGV. The CDR3 is 15 residues long. V was clipped by 7 bases and J by 7 bases, with 22 bases between them. The CDR3, as DNA: TGTGCCAGCACGCAGTGGGGGGACACACTTGGGACCCAGTACTTC. Its protein is CASTQWGDTLGTQYF.

This chain joins TRBV18 and TRBJ1-2; D is unclear. Germline V gene data show CDR1 as KGHSH and CDR2 as LQKENI. The CDR3 consists of 13 residues. Between the trimmed V and J ends, which lost 6 bases and 8 bases, there was a span of 16 bases. As DNA, the CDR3 is TGTGCCAGCTCGACGGAGCGACCGGGAGGCTACACCTTC. Amino acids: CASSTERPGGYTF.

The chain carries TRBV20-1 and TRBJ2-1; D remains ambiguous. Per the germline V gene, CDR1 is DFQATT and CDR2 is SNEGSKA (reference sequence). The CDR3 runs 12 residues. V was shortened by 6 bases and J by 5 bases, with 11 bases between the two germline ends. CDR3 region: CSALDGDNEQFF. Written as DNA, the CDR3 is TGCAGTGCCCTAGACGGAGACAATGAGCAGTTCTTC.

V gene TRBV14 combines with J gene TRBJ2-1; possibly TRBD1 or TRBD2 for D (6 bases each). The CDR3 length is 15 residues. Per germline, CDR1 SGHDN and CDR2 FVKESK. V lost 1 base to trimming and J lost 4 bases, with 11 bases between them. This chain's CDR3 is CASSQAGARYNEQFF. The CDR3 DNA follows: TGTGCCAGCAGCCAAGCGGGGGCCCGATACAATGAGCAGTTCTTC.

The J gene is TRBJ1-2, the V gene TRBV14; unclear D gene. In germline, CDR1 is SGHDN, CDR2 FVKESK. The CDR3 has 16 amino acids. Between the trimmed V and J ends, which lost 0 bases and 8 bases, there was a span of 19 bases. The CDR3 nucleotides read TGTGCCAGCAGCCAAGACCCCGGACGACGGCGTTTGGGCTACACCTTC. It yields the protein CASSQDPGRRRLGYTF.

V gene TRBV10-3 combines with J gene TRBJ1-4; TRBD1 agrees at 7 bases. With V trimmed by 3 bases and J by 5 bases, 6 bases remained unmatched. CDR1 is ENHRY and CDR2 is SYGVKD in the germline V gene. The CDR3 runs to 15 residues. This CDR3 is CAISDSKGANEKLFF. The CDR3 DNA reads as TGTGCCATCAGTGATAGTAAGGGGGCCAATGAAAAACTGTTTTTT.

The rearrangement joins TRBV18 to TRBJ2-5; 7 bases are shared with TRBD2. Germline CDR1 reads KGHSH; CDR2 reads LQKENI. J lost 4 bases, V lost 0 bases, and 2 bases had no gene match. CDR3 length equals 14 residues. The CDR3 DNA reads TGTGCCAGCTCACCACCGACTAGCCGAGAGACCCAGTACTTC. Translating gives CASSPPTSRETQYF.

V and J are TRBV5-1 and TRBJ2-3; the D gene could be TRBD1 or TRBD2 (5 bases each). The germline V gene encodes CDR1 SGHRS and CDR2 YFSETQ. The CDR3 is made up of 13 amino acids. Trimming shortened V by 2 bases and J by 3 bases, and 7 bases separated the two germline ends. CDR3 region: CASSFGATDTQYF. In DNA form, the CDR3 reads TGCGCCAGCAGCTTCGGGGCGACAGATACGCAGTATTTT. The whole variable domain, remainder taken from reference TRBV5-1 and TRBJ2-3, is KAGVTQTPRYLIKTRGQQVTLSCSPISGHRSVSWYQQTPGQGLQFLFEYFSETQRNKGNFPGRFSGRQFSNSRSEMNVSTLELGDSALYLCASSFGATDTQYFGPGTRLTVL.

V gene TRBV2 combines with J gene TRBJ2-1; D might be TRBD1 or TRBD2, each matching 6 bases. V lost 7 bases, J lost 3 bases, and 13 bases lay in between. CDR3 length: 14 amino acids. Germline V gives CDR1 SNHLY, CDR2 FYNNEI. CDR3 loop: CASKGGRVYNEQFF. The DNA for the CDR3 is TGTGCCAGCAAGGGGGGCAGGGTCTACAATGAGCAGTTCTTC.

The chain joins TRBV27 to TRBJ1-6; tentatively, D is TRBD1 (5 bases). V was cut by 4 bases and J by 8 bases, with 9 bases left in between. Per germline, CDR1 MNHEY and CDR2 SMNVEV (reference sequence). The CDR3 consists of 13 residues. The CDR3: CASSSSGYSPLHF. The CDR3 DNA is TGTGCCAGCAGTTCCTCAGGGTATTCACCCCTCCACTTT.

V gene TRBV19 combines with J gene TRBJ2-3; no clear D. V lost 5 bases, J lost 8 bases, and 14 bases lay in between. In germline, CDR1 is LNHDA, CDR2 SQIVND (reference sequence). This CDR3 is built from 13 residues. CDR3 in amino acids: CASSVREAITQYF. The CDR3 DNA follows: TGTGCCAGTAGTGTGCGTGAGGCTATTACGCAGTATTTT.

The chain joins TRBV30 to TRBJ1-6; D unresolved. CDR1 and CDR2 from the germline V gene are GTSNPN and SVGIG (reference sequence). V was shortened by 1 base and J by 13 bases, with 8 bases between the two germline ends. The CDR3 spans 11 residues. CDR3 protein: CAWSDQGPLHF. In DNA form, the CDR3 reads TGTGCCTGGAGTGATCAAGGGCCCCTCCACTTT.

The rearrangement links TRBV5-6 to TRBJ1-4; 8 positions match TRBD1. The CDR3 contains 15 residues. CDR1 and CDR2 (germline): SGHDT, YYEEEE. Trimming cost V 5 bases and J 1 base; bases outside gene matches: 4. The CDR3 loop is CASSDTGGTNEKLFF. The CDR3 coding sequence is TGTGCCAGCAGTGATACAGGGGGAACTAATGAAAAACTGTTTTTT.

V gene TRBV6-1 combines with J gene TRBJ1-2, with 10 bases aligning to TRBD1. CDR3 length: 15 amino acids. Trimming removed 8 bases from V and 7 bases from J; junction bases left unmatched: 13. The germline CDR1 and CDR2 sequences are MNHNS and SASEGT. The DNA of the CDR3 is TGTGCCAGCCTTCTAAGGACAGGGGGAAGCGGTGGCTACACCTTC. Its protein product is CASLLRTGGSGGYTF.

The chain has TRBV14 and TRBJ2-1; D unresolved. The length of the CDR3 is 14 residues. Germline V gene sequence: CDR1 SGHDN, CDR2 FVKESK. The V end was cut by 3 bases, the J end by 2 bases, with 8 bases between. The DNA for the CDR3 is TGTGCCAGCAGCCACCTCCGGGCCTACAATGAGCAGTTCTTC. It specifies CASSHLRAYNEQFF.

The V and J genes are TRBV14 and TRBJ2-3, with unresolved D. V was trimmed by 0 bases and J by 0 bases, leaving 7 bases between them. The CDR3 sequence is 15 residues long. CDR1 SGHDN and CDR2 FVKESK come from the germline V gene. As DNA, the CDR3 is TGTGCCAGCAGCCAAGATCGAGTAAGCACAGATACGCAGTATTTT. Translated: CASSQDRVSTDTQYF.

The chain recombines TRBV20-1 with TRBJ2-2; D gene ambiguous. This CDR3 has 14 residues. Germline-derived CDR1 and CDR2 are DFQATT and SNEGSKA (reference sequence). V gave up 3 bases and J gave up 3 bases, with 11 bases separating them. The CDR3 region is CSASWQTDTGELFF. DNA of the CDR3: TGCAGTGCTAGTTGGCAGACCGACACCGGGGAGCTGTTTTTT.

This chain uses TRBV18 with TRBJ2-3; D is ambiguous. The germline CDR1 and CDR2 sequences are KGHSH and LQKENI. The CDR3 extends over 14 amino acids. Deletions cut 0 bases from V and 0 bases from J, with 4 bases between. CDR3: CASSPPSSTDTQYF. CDR3 bases: TGTGCCAGCTCACCACCCTCGAGCACAGATACGCAGTATTTT. The full variable domain, rest sourced from reference TRBV18 and TRBJ2-3, is NAGVMQNPRHLVRRRGQEARLRCSPMKGHSHVYWYRQLPEEGLKFMVYLQKENIIDESGMPKERFSAEFPKEGPSILRIQQVVRGDSAAYFCASSPPSSTDTQYFGPGTRLTVL.

This chain uses TRBV11-1 with TRBJ1-2; TRBD1 is a possible D gene (5 bases). This CDR3 comprises 12 residues. The V and J ends lost 2 bases and 8 bases respectively, with 9 bases between them. Per germline, CDR1 SGHAT and CDR2 FQDESV (reference sequence). The CDR3 DNA reads as TGTGCCAGCAGCTTATCTAGGGGCGGCTACACCTTC. Its protein product is CASSLSRGGYTF.

V is TRBV29-1 and J is TRBJ2-1; D gene unclear. The CDR3 covers 13 residues. CDR1 is SQVTM and CDR2 is ANQGSEA in the germline V gene. Trimming pared 4 bases from V and 5 bases from J, leaving 12 bases between. This CDR3 reads CSVGGRTNNEQFF. The CDR3, as DNA: TGCAGCGTTGGGGGTCGAACAAACAATGAGCAGTTCTTC.

V gene TRBV5-6 combines with J gene TRBJ2-5; 7 positions match TRBD1. Germline assignment: CDR1 SGHDT and CDR2 YYEEEE. This CDR3 spans 15 amino acids. V lost 6 bases and J lost 5; bases outside the gene matches: 13. The CDR3 DNA follows: TGTGCCAGCACCCCCGAGGGAAGGGGGCGGGAGACCCAGTACTTC. Translated, it gives CASTPEGRGRETQYF.

V gene TRBV15 combines with J gene TRBJ1-2; D call uncertain. Trimming removed 0 bases from V and 5 bases from J, with 13 bases in between. This CDR3 is built from 15 residues. Per the germline V gene, CDR1 is LNHNV and CDR2 is YYDKDF (reference sequence). In DNA form, the CDR3 reads TGTGCCACCAGCAGAGATCGCGGAGCGCGATATGGCTACACCTTC. Translated, it gives CATSRDRGARYGYTF. Variable domain in full (rest from reference TRBV15 and TRBJ1-2): DAMVIQNPRYQVTQFGKPVTLSCSQTLNHNVMYWYQQKSSQAPKLLFHYYDKDFNNEADTPDNFQSRRPNTSFCFLDIRSPGLGDTAMYLCATSRDRGARYGYTFGSGTRLTVV.

This sequence joins TRBV3-1 and TRBJ1-5, with TRBD1 identical over 7 bases. Germline trimming cut 2 bases from V and 5 bases from J; bases unmatched to any gene: 3. The CDR3 is 14 residues long. Germline lookup yields CDR1 LGHDT and CDR2 YNNKEL (reference sequence). CDR3 loop: CASSQNTGDQPQHF. The CDR3 coding sequence is TGTGCCAGCAGCCAAAACACAGGGGATCAGCCCCAGCATTTT.

The chain employs TRBV29-1 and TRBJ2-7, with TRBD1 matching 11 bases. CDR1 is SQVTM, CDR2 ANQGSEA, per germline. The CDR3 loop spans 12 amino acids. The trim removed 7 bases at V and 6 bases at J, leaving 5 bases unmatched. CDR3 DNA: TGCAGCGGTACCGGGACAGGGGGCGAGCAGTACTTC. Translating it yields CSGTGTGGEQYF.